The next 31 T cell receptor beta chains were all read from a single sample in a study of T cell responses to AZD1222 COVID-19 vaccine. Clones were read by immunoSEQ multiplex PCR, and TCRdb kept only the in-frame ones, dropping some. This table holds roughly 100,000 clones, 90% found once. The sample was peripheral blood, taken 28 days after the second AZD1222 dose. These receptors were obtained from an adult who received the AZD1222 COVID-19 vaccine.

V and J are TRBV14 and TRBJ1-1; D not certain. Germline CDR1 SGHDN, CDR2 FVKESK. CDR3 length: 15 amino acids. V was shortened by 4 bases and J by 0 bases, with 12 bases between the two germline ends. In nucleotides, the CDR3 is TGTGCCAGCAGCCTTAACCCGTCGATGAACACTGAAGCTTTCTTT. Residues: CASSLNPSMNTEAFF.

Note on this clone: Sequence at one end of the junction differs from germline and may be a read error. The V and J genes are TRBV6-2 or TRBV6-3 and TRBJ2-7; D call uncertain. The V gene's germline CDR1 is MNHEY and CDR2 SVGEGT. The length of the CDR3 is 13 residues. CDR3 coding DNA: TGTGCCAGCAGTCACTCGTGGACCTACGAGCAGTACTTC. Translating gives CASSHSWTYEQYF.

The CDR3 nucleotides read TGTGCCAGCAGCCTCCCTCCGGATACGCAGTATTTT. This encodes CASSLPPDTQYF. This sequence joins TRBV7-8 and TRBJ2-3; no clear D. The CDR3 contains 12 residues. The germline V and J ends were trimmed by 5 bases and 6 bases, with 9 bases remaining between them. The germline V gene has CDR1 SGHVS and CDR2 FQNEAQ.

V usage is TRBV4-1 and J usage is TRBJ1-6, with a weak D call TRBD1 (5 bases). The CDR3 covers 17 residues. The germline V and J ends were trimmed by 4 bases and 3 bases, with 16 bases remaining between them. The germline V gene encodes CDR1 MGHRA and CDR2 YSYEKL. In DNA, the CDR3 is TGCGCCAGCAGCCCCCCCCGGGGCGGTGGCTATAATTCACCCCTCCACTTT. Translating gives CASSPPRGGGYNSPLHF.

For the CDR3, the DNA is TGTGCCAGCAGCAAAATGGAGAACAATAATACGCAGTATTTT. The encoded protein is CASSKMENNNTQYF. V is TRBV21-1 and J is TRBJ2-3; the table's D call TRBD2 went unverified against the DNA. TRBV21-1 is termed a pseudogene. CDR3 length equals 14 residues.

The chain is built from TRBV12-3 or TRBV12-4 and TRBJ1-6; D may be TRBD1 (5 bases). The CDR3 consists of 13 residues. V was pared by 2 bases and J by 10 bases, with 9 bases between. As DNA, the CDR3 is TGTGCCAGCAGTTTAATAGGGGACTCACCCCTCCACTTT. Translating gives CASSLIGDSPLHF.

The genes are TRBV28 and TRBJ2-1; D not resolved. This CDR3 region has 14 residues. The germline V and J ends were trimmed by 4 bases and 8 bases, with 15 bases remaining between them. The germline gives CDR1 MDHEN, CDR2 SYDVKM. The CDR3 DNA reads TGTGCCAGCAGTTCGGAGACACTCCGTGATGAGCAGTTCTTC. This encodes CASSSETLRDEQFF.

The chain has TRBV23-1 and TRBJ2-4, with a possible D match to TRBD1 (6 bases). TRBV23-1 carries the ORF label, with uncertain function. The CDR3 has 19 residues. V lost 3 bases to trimming and J lost 0 bases, with 21 bases between them. Here the CDR3 reads CASSHTGDTRSLAKNIQYF. CDR3 sequence (DNA): TGCGCCAGCAGTCATACCGGGGACACGCGATCGCTAGCCAAAAACATTCAGTACTTC.

The chain has TRBV7-6 and TRBJ2-5; 12 bases map to TRBD1. J gave up 4 bases and V 2 bases, and 5 bases lay outside the gene matches. Germline V lookup: CDR1 SGHVS, CDR2 FNYEAQ. This CDR3 spans 16 amino acids. The chain's CDR3 is CASSLTGTGGGETQYF. The CDR3 DNA reads as TGTGCCAGCAGCTTAACCGGGACAGGGGGCGGAGAGACCCAGTACTTC.

This clone was recorded once. V and J are TRBV4-3 and TRBJ2-5; D is possibly TRBD2 (6 bases). Trimming removed 1 base from V and 2 bases from J, with 11 bases in between. Germline CDR1 is LGHNA and CDR2 is YSLEER. This CDR3 has 15 amino acids. The CDR3 DNA reads TGCGCCAGCAGCCAAGGGGGACTGAAGCAAGAGACCCAGTACTTC. Encoded protein: CASSQGGLKQETQYF.

This rearrangement joins TRBV29-1 to TRBJ1-4, with 8 bases matching TRBD1. CDR1 SQVTM and CDR2 ANQGSEA come from the germline V gene. The CDR3 extends over 22 amino acids. V trimming: 7 bases; J trimming: 4 bases; junction bases outside the gene matches: 32. The CDR3 DNA reads TGCAGCGCCCACCGCTCCCGGGGACAGGTTCCGTTTTACTTCCAGAATAATGAAAAACTGTTTTTT. Its translation: CSAHRSRGQVPFYFQNNEKLFF.

The V and J genes are TRBV3-1 (or the pseudogene TRBV3-2) and TRBJ1-2; maybe TRBD1 (6 bases). The CDR3 totals 13 residues. Germline CDR1 and CDR2: LGHDT and YNNKEL (reference sequence). V was pared by 5 bases and J by 4 bases, with 11 bases between. CDR3 bases: TGTGCCAGCAGCGTAGACAGGTTCTATGGCTACACCTTC. Its translation: CASSVDRFYGYTF.

This chain joins TRBV6-5 and TRBJ1-1, with a tentative D call TRBD1 (5 bases). V was clipped by 6 bases and J by 4 bases, with 12 bases between them. Germline-derived CDR1 and CDR2 are MNHEY and SVGAGI. This CDR3 contains 13 residues. In nucleotides, the CDR3 is TGTGCCAGCAGCTCGGACATTCTCACTGAAGCTTTCTTT. This translates into CASSSDILTEAFF.

The chain has TRBV3-1 (or the pseudogene TRBV3-2) and TRBJ1-5; a possible D gene is TRBD1 (6 bases). CDR1 and CDR2 (germline): LGHDT, YNNKEL (reference sequence). Trimming cost V 4 bases and J 6 bases, with 13 bases left between them. The CDR3 is made up of 14 amino acids. CDR3 residues: CASSPRGGRQPQHF. The DNA for the CDR3 is TGTGCCAGCAGCCCCAGGGGAGGGCGTCAGCCCCAGCATTTT.

This chain links TRBV5-1 with TRBJ2-7; TRBD1 might be the D (6 bases). This CDR3 has 16 residues. Looked up from germline, CDR1 is SGHRS and CDR2 is YFSETQ. V shed 2 bases and J shed 3 bases, with 18 bases lying between them. The CDR3 sequence: CASSLGTREFSYEQYF. CDR3 sequence (DNA): TGCGCCAGCAGCTTAGGGACAAGGGAATTTAGCTACGAGCAGTACTTC. The full variable domain, with the rest looked up from reference TRBV5-1 and TRBJ2-7, is KAGVTQTPRYLIKTRGQQVTLSCSPISGHRSVSWYQQTPGQGLQFLFEYFSETQRNKGNFPGRFSGRQFSNSRSEMNVSTLELGDSALYLCASSLGTREFSYEQYFGPGTRLTVT.

This rearrangement joins TRBV9 to TRBJ2-7, with D tentatively TRBD2 (5 bases). The CDR3 length is 11 residues. Between the trimmed V and J ends, which lost 0 bases and 7 bases, there was a span of 5 bases. CDR1 and CDR2 (germline): SGDLS, YYNGEE. The CDR3 DNA reads as TGTGCCAGCAGCGTAGGAGGGGAGCAGTACTTC. This translates into CASSVGGEQYF.

In its sample, this clone was seen once. The chain is built from TRBV6-2 or TRBV6-3 and TRBJ2-7, with D possibly TRBD2 on 6 matching bases. The V gene lost 6 bases and the J gene lost 0 bases, with 15 bases spanning the gap. The CDR3 covers 15 residues. Germline V gene lookup returns CDR1 MNHEY and CDR2 SVGEGT. CDR3 nucleotide sequence: TGTGCCAGCAGCGGCGCGGGGCTTGCCTCCTACGAGCAGTACTTC. Translated: CASSGAGLASYEQYF.

The V gene is TRBV11-2, the J gene TRBJ1-2; the D gene is possibly TRBD1 (5 bases). The CDR3 sequence is 16 residues long. Germline CDR1 is SGHAT and CDR2 is FQNNGV. Trimming removed 1 base from V and 3 bases from J, with 15 bases in between. The CDR3 loop reads CASSLVGGIGHYGYTF. Here the CDR3 DNA reads TGTGCCAGCAGCTTAGTTGGGGGGATTGGACACTATGGCTACACCTTC.

This chain uses TRBV6-5 with TRBJ1-3; D gene uncertain. CDR1 is MNHEY, CDR2 SVGAGI, per germline. The CDR3 loop spans 14 amino acids. Trimming left V 6 bases short and J 6 bases short, with 15 bases between. The CDR3 protein is CASSPRRPINTIYF. The CDR3 DNA sequence: TGTGCCAGCAGCCCCCGGCGCCCTATAAACACCATATATTTT.

The V gene is TRBV5-1, the J gene TRBJ1-1; 11 nucleotides match TRBD1. Trimming cost V 6 bases and J 3 bases; bases outside gene matches: 10. Germline V gives CDR1 SGHRS, CDR2 YFSETQ. The CDR3 is made up of 16 amino acids. CDR3 DNA sequence: TGCGCCAGCAACCCTCACGGACAGGGGGCTTACACTGAAGCTTTCTTT. This gives the protein CASNPHGQGAYTEAFF.

The V call is TRBV4-3, the J call TRBJ1-6; 9 nucleotides agree with TRBD1. J gave up 7 bases and V 0 bases, and 10 bases lay outside the gene matches. This CDR3 spans 18 amino acids. Germline-derived CDR1 and CDR2 are LGHNA and YSLEER. The CDR3 loop reads CASSQETPWDRDNSPLHF. The CDR3 bases are TGCGCCAGCAGCCAAGAGACACCATGGGACAGGGACAATTCACCCCTCCACTTT.

V is TRBV7-2 and J is TRBJ1-4, with D unresolved. CDR3 length equals 14 residues. The V and J ends lost 4 bases and 4 bases respectively, with 10 bases between them. CDR1 and CDR2 (germline): SGHTA, FQGNSA. The chain's CDR3 is CASSSAGLNEKLFF. The CDR3 DNA reads TGTGCCAGCAGCTCCGCAGGTCTTAATGAAAAACTGTTTTTT.

J is TRBJ1-6 and V is TRBV7-2, with D maybe TRBD1 (5 bases). Germline V gene data show CDR1 as SGHTA and CDR2 as FQGNSA. V was pared by 2 bases and J by 9 bases, with 14 bases between. This CDR3 is built from 15 residues. CDR3 amino acids: CASSLYQGKRSPLHF. The CDR3 nucleotides read TGTGCCAGCAGCTTATATCAGGGTAAACGTTCACCCCTCCACTTT.

The chain couples TRBV19 to TRBJ2-1, with no clear D. CDR1 and CDR2 from the germline V gene are LNHDA and SQIVND (reference sequence). The CDR3 extends over 12 amino acids. Trimming took 3 bases from V and 5 from J, leaving 5 bases between them. DNA for the CDR3: TGTGCCAGTAGTATGAGTAACAATGAGCAGTTCTTC. Translating gives CASSMSNNEQFF.

The chain couples TRBV7-2 to TRBJ1-6; 7 positions agree with TRBD1. With V trimmed by 7 bases and J by 5 bases, 8 bases remained unmatched. This CDR3 has 15 amino acids. In germline, CDR1 is SGHTA, CDR2 FQGNSA. The CDR3 coding sequence is TGTGCCAGCACCTCAAGGGGACAGAATAATTCACCCCTCCACTTT. It is translated as CASTSRGQNNSPLHF.

This chain joins TRBV7-2 and TRBJ1-3; D gene uncertain. The CDR3 is 12 residues long. The germline V gene encodes CDR1 SGHTA and CDR2 FQGNSA. Trimming removed 7 bases at V and 1 base at J, with 5 bases between. In DNA, the CDR3 is TGTGCCAGCACCAGTTCTGGAAACACCATATATTTT. It codes for CASTSSGNTIYF.

The J gene is TRBJ2-5, the V gene TRBV7-2, with TRBD2 identical over 8 bases. CDR1 and CDR2 (germline): SGHTA, FQGNSA. J lost 4 bases, V lost 5 bases, and 12 bases had no gene match. CDR3 length: 16 amino acids. The CDR3, as DNA: TGTGCCAGCAGCACCAGGCGGGGGGCGGCGGGAGAGACCCAGTACTTC. Translation gives CASSTRRGAAGETQYF.

Only one count was recorded for this clone. V and J are TRBV29-1 and TRBJ2-1; TRBD2 might be the D (6 bases). The germline gives CDR1 SQVTM, CDR2 ANQGSEA. The ends were cut back, 1 base at V and 0 bases at J, with 16 bases in the middle. This CDR3 is built from 17 residues. This chain's CDR3 is CSVEGYGGTSSYNEQFF. CDR3 nucleotide sequence: TGCAGCGTTGAAGGGTACGGGGGTACAAGCTCCTACAATGAGCAGTTCTTC.

This chain joins TRBV9 and TRBJ1-4; D unclear. V lost 0 bases, J lost 2 bases, and 8 bases lay in between. Per germline, CDR1 SGDLS and CDR2 YYNGEE. The CDR3 is 15 residues long. CDR3 protein: CASSVGVSTNEKLFF. CDR3 nucleotide sequence: TGTGCCAGCAGCGTAGGAGTTTCCACTAATGAAAAACTGTTTTTT.

The CDR3 DNA follows: TGTGCCAGCAGTGTCGGACAGCTCAGCAATCAGCCCCAGCATTTT. Residues: CASSVGQLSNQPQHF. This sequence joins TRBV2 and TRBJ1-5; D possibly corresponds to TRBD1 (6 bases). The length of the CDR3 is 15 residues. With 4 bases removed from V and 1 base from J, the gap between germline ends came to 11 bases. The germline CDR1 and CDR2 sequences are SNHLY and FYNNEI.

V and J are TRBV12-3 or TRBV12-4 and TRBJ2-7; D perhaps matches TRBD2 (5 bases). This CDR3 region has 13 residues. The V gene lost 7 bases and the J gene lost 5 bases, with 15 bases spanning the gap. CDR3 sequence reads: CASNFQRTDEQYF. CDR3 in DNA: TGTGCCAGCAACTTCCAGCGGACGGACGAGCAGTACTTC.